This T cell receptor (beta chain) comes out of a study of blood T cell repertoires in COVID-19. This table comes from immunoSEQ multiplex PCR, and its TCRdb copy is limited to in-frame clones, with some not included. The sample lists a few hundred thousand clones, approximately 80% occurring once. The CDR3 spans 14 residues. The germline V gene has CDR1 SGHDT and CDR2 YYEEEE. The V and J ends lost 1 base and 6 bases respectively, with 11 bases between them. The rearrangement joins TRBV5-6 to TRBJ1-5, with D maybe TRBD1 (5 bases). The clonotype comes from a man between 60 and 75 years old with acute or convalescent COVID-19. Sequenced: peripheral blood. CDR3 in amino acids: CASSLRGTGQPQHF. CDR3 DNA sequence: TGTGCCAGCAGCTTGCGGGGGACCGGTCAGCCCCAGCATTTT.